This T cell receptor (beta chain) originates from a study of siplizumab effects on memory and regulatory T cells. For every sample, approximately 9 x 10^4 TCR templates were assayed. Sequencing used immunoSEQ multiplex PCR; TCRdb keeps in-frame clones, though not all of them. The profile shows around 95,000 clones, around 93% of them singletons. Trimming shortened V by 4 bases and J by 7 bases, and 10 bases separated the two germline ends. The germline gives CDR1 KGHSH, CDR2 LQKENI. This CDR3 has 13 amino acids. Sequencing used non-Treg CD4+ T cells sorted from blood. The chain carries TRBV18 and TRBJ1-4; the D gene is possibly TRBD1 (5 bases). The receptor was isolated from a human donor in good health. The CDR3: CASSRDDAEKLFF. The CDR3 DNA reads as TGTGCCAGCTCACGGGACGACGCTGAAAAACTGTTTTTT.